This TCR beta chain was sequenced in a study of CD8+ T cells in alopecia areata. The V end lost 3 bases, the J end lost 5 bases, and 14 bases lay between the germline ends. The CDR3 extends over 14 amino acids. Germline lookup yields CDR1 GTSNPN and CDR2 SVGIG (reference sequence). In each case, RNA was isolated and then reverse transcribed into cDNA as the sequencing template. The assay was immunoSEQ multiplex PCR, and TCRdb's table has in-frame clones only and misses some. This table has more than 95,000 clones, around 64% appearing once. Study-level results: For lesional scalp, especially alopecia totalis/universalis, clonality was higher than in normal scalp.

Remarks on this clone: Its cognate antigen is unknown.

The authors sorted CD4+ and CD8+ T cells from PBMCs. This clonotype originated in a human donor in good health. The chain links TRBV30 to TRBJ2-1; perhaps TRBD2 as D (5 bases). The sample was CD4+ T cells sorted from blood. DNA for the CDR3: TGTGCCTGGAGCAGAGGGATTCTACACAATGAGCAGTTCTTC. Translated: CAWSRGILHNEQFF. Complete variable domain (other parts from reference TRBV30 and TRBJ2-1): SQTIHQWPATLVQPVGSPLSLECTVEGTSNPNLYWYRQAAGRGLQLLFYSVGIGQISSEVPQNLSASRPQDRQFILSSKKLLLSDSGFYLCAWSRGILHNEQFFGPGTRLTVL.